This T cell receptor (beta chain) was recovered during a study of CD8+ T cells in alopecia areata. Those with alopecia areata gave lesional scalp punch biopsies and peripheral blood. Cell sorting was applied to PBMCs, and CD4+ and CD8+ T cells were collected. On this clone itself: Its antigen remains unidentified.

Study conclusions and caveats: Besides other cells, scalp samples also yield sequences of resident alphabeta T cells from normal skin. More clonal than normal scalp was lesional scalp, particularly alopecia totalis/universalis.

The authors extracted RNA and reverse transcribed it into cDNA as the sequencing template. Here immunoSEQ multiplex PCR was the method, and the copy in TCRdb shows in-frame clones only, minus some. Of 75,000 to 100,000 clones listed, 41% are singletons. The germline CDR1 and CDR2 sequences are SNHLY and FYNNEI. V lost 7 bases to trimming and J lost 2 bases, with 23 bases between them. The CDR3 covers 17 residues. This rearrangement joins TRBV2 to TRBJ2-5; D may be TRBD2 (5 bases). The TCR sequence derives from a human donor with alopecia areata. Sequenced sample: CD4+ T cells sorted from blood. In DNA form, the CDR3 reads TGTGCCAGCAAATTGGAGCAGCGGAATACCCCTCAAGAGACCCAGTACTTC. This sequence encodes CASKLEQRNTPQETQYF.